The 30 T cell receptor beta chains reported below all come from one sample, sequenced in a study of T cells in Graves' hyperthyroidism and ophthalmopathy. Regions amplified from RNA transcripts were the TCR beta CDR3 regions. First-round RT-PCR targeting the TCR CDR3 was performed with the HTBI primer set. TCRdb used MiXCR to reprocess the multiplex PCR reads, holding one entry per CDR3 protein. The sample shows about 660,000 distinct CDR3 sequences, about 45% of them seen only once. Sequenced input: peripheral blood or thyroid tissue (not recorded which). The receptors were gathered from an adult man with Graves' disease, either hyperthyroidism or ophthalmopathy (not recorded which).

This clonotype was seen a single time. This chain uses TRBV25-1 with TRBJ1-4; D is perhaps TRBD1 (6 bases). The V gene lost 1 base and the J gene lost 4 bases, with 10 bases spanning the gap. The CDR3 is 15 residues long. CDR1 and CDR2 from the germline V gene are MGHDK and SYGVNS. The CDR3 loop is CASSEFGGLNEKLFF. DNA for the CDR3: TGTGCCAGCAGTGAATTTGGGGGGCTTAATGAAAAACTGTTTTTT.

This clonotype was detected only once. The CDR3 loop reads CSVDEGANVLTF. CDR3 DNA sequence: TGCAGCGTTGACGAGGGGGCCAACGTCCTGACTTTC. The chain joins TRBV29-1 to TRBJ2-6; D remains ambiguous. The length of the CDR3 is 12 residues. The germline CDR1 and CDR2 sequences are SQVTM and ANQGSEA. The V and J ends lost 3 bases and 4 bases respectively, with 4 bases between them.

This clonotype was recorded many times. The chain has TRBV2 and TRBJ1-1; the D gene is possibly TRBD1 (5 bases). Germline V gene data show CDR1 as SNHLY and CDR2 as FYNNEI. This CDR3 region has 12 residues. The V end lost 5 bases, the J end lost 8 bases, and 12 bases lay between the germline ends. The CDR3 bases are TGTGCCAGCAGTAGGAGCGCAGGGGAAGCTTTCTTT. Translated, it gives CASSRSAGEAFF. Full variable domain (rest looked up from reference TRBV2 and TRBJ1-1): EPEVTQTPSHQVTQMGQEVILRCVPISNHLYFYWYRQILGQKVEFLVSFYNNEISEKSEIFDDQFSVERPDGSNFTLKIRSTKLEDSAMYFCASSRSAGEAFFGQGTRLTVV.

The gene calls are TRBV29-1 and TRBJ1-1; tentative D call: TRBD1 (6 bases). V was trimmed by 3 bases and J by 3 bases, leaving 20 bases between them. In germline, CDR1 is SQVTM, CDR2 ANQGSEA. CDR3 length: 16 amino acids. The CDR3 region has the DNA TGCAGCGTTGATAGAGCCAGGGGCTGGTCGGACACTGAAGCTTTCTTT. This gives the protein CSVDRARGWSDTEAFF.

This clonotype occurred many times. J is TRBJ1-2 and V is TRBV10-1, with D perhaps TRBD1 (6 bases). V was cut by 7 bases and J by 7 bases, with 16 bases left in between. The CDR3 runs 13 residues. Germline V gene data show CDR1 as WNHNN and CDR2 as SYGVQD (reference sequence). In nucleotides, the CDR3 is TGCGCCAGCACGACAGGCCTCTCCGTTGGCTACACCTTC. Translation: CASTTGLSVGYTF.

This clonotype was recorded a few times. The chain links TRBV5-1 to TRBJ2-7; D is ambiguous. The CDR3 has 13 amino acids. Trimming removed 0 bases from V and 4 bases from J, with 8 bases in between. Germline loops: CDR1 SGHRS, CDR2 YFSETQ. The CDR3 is CASSLVGQYEQYF. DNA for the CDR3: TGCGCCAGCAGCTTGGTGGGCCAGTACGAGCAGTACTTC.

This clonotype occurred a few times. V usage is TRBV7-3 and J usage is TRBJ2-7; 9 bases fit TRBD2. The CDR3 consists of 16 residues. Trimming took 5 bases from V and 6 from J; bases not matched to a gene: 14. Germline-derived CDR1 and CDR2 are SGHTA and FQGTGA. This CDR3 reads CASSPDPAGGRPEQYF. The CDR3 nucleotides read TGTGCCAGCAGCCCGGACCCAGCGGGGGGCCGACCCGAGCAGTACTTC.

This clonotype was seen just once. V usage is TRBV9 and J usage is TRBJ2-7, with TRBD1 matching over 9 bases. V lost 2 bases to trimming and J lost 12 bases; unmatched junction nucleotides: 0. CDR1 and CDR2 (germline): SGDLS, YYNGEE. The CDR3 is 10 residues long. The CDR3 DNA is TGTGCCAGCAGCGTGGACAGGGGGTACTTC. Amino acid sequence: CASSVDRGYF.

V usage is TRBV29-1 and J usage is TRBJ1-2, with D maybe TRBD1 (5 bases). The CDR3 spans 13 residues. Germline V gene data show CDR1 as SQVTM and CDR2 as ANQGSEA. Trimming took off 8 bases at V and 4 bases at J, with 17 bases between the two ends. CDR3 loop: CSQESGRGYGYTF. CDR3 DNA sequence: TGCAGCCAAGAGTCAGGGAGGGGCTATGGCTACACCTTC.

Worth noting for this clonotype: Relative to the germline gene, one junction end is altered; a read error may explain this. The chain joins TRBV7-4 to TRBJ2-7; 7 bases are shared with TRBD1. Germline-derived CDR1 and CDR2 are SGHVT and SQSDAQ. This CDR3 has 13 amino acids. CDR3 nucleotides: TGTGCCAGCAGCTCTAGAGGGGGCTACGGGCAGTACTTC. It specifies CASSSRGGYGQYF. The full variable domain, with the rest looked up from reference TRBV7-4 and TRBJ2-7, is GAGVSQSPRYKVAKRGRDVALRCDSISGHVTLYWYRQTLGQGSEVLTYSQSDAQRDKSGRPSGRFSAERPERSVSTLKIQRTEQGDSAVYLCASSSRGGYGQYFGPGTRLTVT.

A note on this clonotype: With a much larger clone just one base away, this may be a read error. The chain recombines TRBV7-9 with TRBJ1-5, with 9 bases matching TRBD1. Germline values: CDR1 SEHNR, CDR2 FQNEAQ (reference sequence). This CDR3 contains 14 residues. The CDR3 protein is CASSGTGSNHPQHF. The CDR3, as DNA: TGTGCCAGCAGCGGGACAGGGAGCAATCACCCCCAGCATTTT.

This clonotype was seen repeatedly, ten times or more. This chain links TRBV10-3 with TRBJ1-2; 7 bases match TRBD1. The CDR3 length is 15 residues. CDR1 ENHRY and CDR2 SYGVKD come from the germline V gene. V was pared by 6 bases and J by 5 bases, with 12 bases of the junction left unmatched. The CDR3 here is CAISVHIQGLYGYTF. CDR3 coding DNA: TGTGCCATCAGCGTTCACATACAGGGGCTATATGGCTACACCTTC.

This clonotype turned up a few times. DNA for the CDR3: TGCAGCGTTGCGCGGGGGAATTCCTACGAGCAGTACTTC. Amino acid sequence: CSVARGNSYEQYF. The rearrangement uses TRBV29-1 and TRBJ2-7, with 7 positions matching TRBD2. From germline, CDR1 is SQVTM and CDR2 ANQGSEA. This CDR3 has 13 residues. The V and J ends lost 4 bases and 1 base, in that order; junction bases with no gene match: 4.

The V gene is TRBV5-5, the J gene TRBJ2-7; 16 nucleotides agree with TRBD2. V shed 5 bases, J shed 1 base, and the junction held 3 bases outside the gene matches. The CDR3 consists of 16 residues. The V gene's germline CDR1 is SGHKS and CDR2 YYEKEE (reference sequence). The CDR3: CASRSGLAGGSYEQYF. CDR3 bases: TGTGCCAGCAGGTCGGGACTAGCGGGAGGGTCCTACGAGCAGTACTTC. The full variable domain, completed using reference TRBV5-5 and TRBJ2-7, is DAGVTQSPTHLIKTRGQQVTLRCSPISGHKSVSWYQQVLGQGPQFIFQYYEKEERGRGNFPDRFSARQFPNYSSELNVNALLLGDSALYLCASRSGLAGGSYEQYFGPGTRLTVT.

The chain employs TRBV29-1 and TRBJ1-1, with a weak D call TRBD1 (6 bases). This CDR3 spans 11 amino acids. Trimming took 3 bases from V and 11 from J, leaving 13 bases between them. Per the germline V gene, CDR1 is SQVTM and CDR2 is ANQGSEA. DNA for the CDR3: TGCAGCGTTGACTGGGGGCTGGAGGCTTTCTTT. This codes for CSVDWGLEAFF.

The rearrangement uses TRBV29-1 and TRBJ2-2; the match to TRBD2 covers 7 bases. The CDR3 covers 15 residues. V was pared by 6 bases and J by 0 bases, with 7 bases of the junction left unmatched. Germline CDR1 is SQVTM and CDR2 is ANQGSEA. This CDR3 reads CSVGGLVSNTGELFF. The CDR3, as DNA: TGCAGCGTGGGCGGACTAGTCTCGAACACCGGGGAGCTGTTTTTT.

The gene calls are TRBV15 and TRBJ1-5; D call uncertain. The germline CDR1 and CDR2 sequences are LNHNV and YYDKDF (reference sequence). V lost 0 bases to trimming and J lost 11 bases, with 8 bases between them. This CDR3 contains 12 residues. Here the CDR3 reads CATSREGLAQHF. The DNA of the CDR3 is TGTGCCACCAGCAGAGAGGGCCTGGCCCAGCATTTT.

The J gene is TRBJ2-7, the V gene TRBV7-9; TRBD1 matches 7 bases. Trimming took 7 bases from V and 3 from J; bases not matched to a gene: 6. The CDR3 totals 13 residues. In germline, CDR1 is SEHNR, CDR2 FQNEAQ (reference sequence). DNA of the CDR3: TGTGCCAGCAAGCAGGGGGTACTCTACGAGCAGTACTTC. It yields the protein CASKQGVLYEQYF.

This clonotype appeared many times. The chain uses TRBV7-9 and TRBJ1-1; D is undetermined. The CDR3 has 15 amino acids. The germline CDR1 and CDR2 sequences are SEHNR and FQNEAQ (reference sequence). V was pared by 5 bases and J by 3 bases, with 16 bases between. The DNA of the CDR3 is TGTGCCAGCAGCCTCAAACCGGTCCCGCACACTGAAGCTTTCTTT. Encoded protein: CASSLKPVPHTEAFF.

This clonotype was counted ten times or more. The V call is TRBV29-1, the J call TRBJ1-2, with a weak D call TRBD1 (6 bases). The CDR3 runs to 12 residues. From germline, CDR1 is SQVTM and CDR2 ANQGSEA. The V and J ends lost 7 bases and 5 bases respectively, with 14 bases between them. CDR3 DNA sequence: TGCAGCGCGGGGGCAGCCTTATATGGCTACACCTTC. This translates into CSAGAALYGYTF.

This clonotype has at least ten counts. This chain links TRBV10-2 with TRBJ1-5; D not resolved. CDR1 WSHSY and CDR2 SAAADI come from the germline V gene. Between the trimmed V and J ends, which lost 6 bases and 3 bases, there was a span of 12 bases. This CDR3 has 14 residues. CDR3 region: CASSGLGSNQPQHF. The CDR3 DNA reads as TGCGCCAGCAGCGGGTTGGGGTCCAATCAGCCCCAGCATTTT.

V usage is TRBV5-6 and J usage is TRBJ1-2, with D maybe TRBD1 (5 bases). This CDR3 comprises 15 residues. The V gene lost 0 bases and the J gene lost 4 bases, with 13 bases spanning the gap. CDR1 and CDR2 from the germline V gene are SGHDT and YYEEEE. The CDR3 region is CASSLAGTELYGYTF. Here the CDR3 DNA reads TGTGCCAGCAGCTTGGCCGGGACGGAACTCTATGGCTACACCTTC.

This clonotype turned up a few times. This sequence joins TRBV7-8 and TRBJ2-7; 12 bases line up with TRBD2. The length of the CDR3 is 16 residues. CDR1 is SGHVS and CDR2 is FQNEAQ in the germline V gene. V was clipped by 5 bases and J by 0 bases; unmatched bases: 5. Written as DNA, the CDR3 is TGTGCCAGCAGCAGTACGACTAGCGGGGGCTCCTACGAGCAGTACTTC. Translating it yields CASSSTTSGGSYEQYF.

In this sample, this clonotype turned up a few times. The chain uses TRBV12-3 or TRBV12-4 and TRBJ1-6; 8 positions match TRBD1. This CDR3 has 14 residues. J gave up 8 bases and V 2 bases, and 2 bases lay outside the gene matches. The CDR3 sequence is CASSLQGAHSPLHF. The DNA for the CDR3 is TGTGCCAGCAGTTTACAGGGGGCCCATTCACCCCTCCACTTT.

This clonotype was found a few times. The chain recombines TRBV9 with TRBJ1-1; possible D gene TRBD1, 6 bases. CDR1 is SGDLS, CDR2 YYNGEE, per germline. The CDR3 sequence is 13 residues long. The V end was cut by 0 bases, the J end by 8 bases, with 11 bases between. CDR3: CASSVVSGTEAFF. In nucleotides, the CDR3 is TGTGCCAGCAGCGTAGTCTCCGGGACAGAAGCTTTCTTT. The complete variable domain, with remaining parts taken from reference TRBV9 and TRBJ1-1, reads DSGVTQTPKHLITATGQRVTLRCSPRSGDLSVYWYQQSLDQGLQFLIQYYNGEERAKGNILERFSAQQFPDLHSELNLSSLELGDSALYFCASSVVSGTEAFFGQGTRLTVV.

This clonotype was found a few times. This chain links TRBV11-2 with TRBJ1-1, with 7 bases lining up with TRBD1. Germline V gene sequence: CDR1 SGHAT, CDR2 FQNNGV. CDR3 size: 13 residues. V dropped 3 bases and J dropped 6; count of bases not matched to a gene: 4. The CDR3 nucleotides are TGTGCCAGCAGCTTTACAGGGGTTCCTGAAGCTTTCTTT. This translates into CASSFTGVPEAFF.

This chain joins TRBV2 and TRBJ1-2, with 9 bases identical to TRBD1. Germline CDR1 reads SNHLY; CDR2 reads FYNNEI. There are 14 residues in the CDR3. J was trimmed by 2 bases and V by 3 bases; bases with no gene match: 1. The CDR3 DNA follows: TGTGCCAGCAGTGATGGACAGGGGAACTATGGCTACACCTTC. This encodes CASSDGQGNYGYTF.

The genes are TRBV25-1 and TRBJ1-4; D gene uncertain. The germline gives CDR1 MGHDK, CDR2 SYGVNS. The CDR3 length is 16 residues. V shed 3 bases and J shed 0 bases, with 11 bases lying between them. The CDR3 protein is CASSDRHFATNEKLFF. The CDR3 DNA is TGTGCCAGCAGTGACCGTCACTTTGCAACTAATGAAAAACTGTTTTTT.

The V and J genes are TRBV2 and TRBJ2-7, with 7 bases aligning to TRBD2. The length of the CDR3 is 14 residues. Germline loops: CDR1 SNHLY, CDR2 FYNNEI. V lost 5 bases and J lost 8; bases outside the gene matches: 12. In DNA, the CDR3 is TGTGCCAGCAGTAGCGGGACGGGGAAGCATCAGCAGTACTTC. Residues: CASSSGTGKHQQYF.

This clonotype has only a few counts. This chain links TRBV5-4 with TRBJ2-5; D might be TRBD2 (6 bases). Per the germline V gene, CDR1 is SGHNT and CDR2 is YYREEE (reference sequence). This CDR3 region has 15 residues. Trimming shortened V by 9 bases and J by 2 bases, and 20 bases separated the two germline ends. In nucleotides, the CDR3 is TGTGCCACTAGACGAGGGACTGAGGGACAAGAGACCCAGTACTTC. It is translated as CATRRGTEGQETQYF. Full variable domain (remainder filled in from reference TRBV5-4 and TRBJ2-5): ETGVTQSPTHLIKTRGQQVTLRCSSQSGHNTVSWYQQALGQGPQFIFQYYREEENGRGNFPPRFSGLQFPNYSSELNVNALELDDSALYLCATRRGTEGQETQYFGPGTRLLVL.